This record covers a single T cell receptor (beta chain). The data are from a study of T-cell reconstitution after alpha-beta-depleted transplantation in children. This sample's TCRbeta library carried unique molecular identifier barcodes. MiXCR was run by TCRdb on the PCR reads, yielding one entry per CDR3 protein. Of about 460,000 distinct CDR3 sequences in the sample, roughly an eighth were seen once. The V gene end was trimmed by 0 bases and the J gene end by 9 bases; junction bases not matched to a gene: 2. The CDR3 spans 13 residues. Germline V gives CDR1 LGHNA, CDR2 YSLEER. Sequenced here: PBMCs, mostly from graft donor cells, sampled 180 days after TCRalphabeta/CD19-depleted stem cell transplant. The J gene is TRBJ1-5, the V gene TRBV4-3, with TRBD1 matching over 7 bases. The sequence derives from a female patient aged 2-10 years who had a stem cell transplant for aplastic anemia, so the T cells may come from the graft donor. CDR3 in amino acids: CASSQEDRTPQHF. The CDR3 DNA is TGCGCCAGCAGCCAAGAGGACAGGACGCCCCAGCATTTT.